The 21 T cell receptor beta chains presented below share a single source sample, sequenced in a study of early T cells in non-severe SARS-CoV-2 infection. TCRdb redid the calling of the 5' RACE reads with MiXCR, one entry per CDR3 protein. The data contain about 35,000 distinct CDR3 sequences, around 4.6% of them singletons. Material: whole blood. The receptors come from an adult who was a healthcare worker with PCR-confirmed SARS-CoV-2 infection or an uninfected control (not recorded which).

This clonotype was detected ten times or more. The V call is TRBV6-6, the J call TRBJ2-1; no clear D. This CDR3 spans 12 amino acids. CDR1 is MNHNY, CDR2 SVGAGI, per germline (reference sequence). V was clipped by 0 bases and J by 10 bases, with 7 bases between them. This CDR3 is CASSYSRPEQFF. CDR3 nucleotides: TGTGCCAGCAGTTACTCGAGGCCAGAGCAGTTCTTC.

This clonotype was counted at least ten times. The V call is TRBV2, the J call TRBJ2-2; 7 nucleotides agree with TRBD1. Germline CDR1 and CDR2: SNHLY and FYNNEI. J gave up 3 bases and V 5 bases, and 3 bases lay outside the gene matches. This CDR3 comprises 14 residues. In DNA form, the CDR3 reads TGTGCCAGCAGTCTGGGACAGCACACCGGGGAGCTGTTTTTT. This translates into CASSLGQHTGELFF.

This clonotype is medium-sized. The chain links TRBV29-1 to TRBJ2-2; unclear D gene. Germline CDR1 reads SQVTM; CDR2 reads ANQGSEA. The V end lost 4 bases, the J end lost 1 base, and 4 bases lay between the germline ends. CDR3 size: 12 residues. CDR3 in amino acids: CSVAGNTGELFF. The CDR3 DNA sequence: TGCAGCGTTGCTGGGAACACCGGGGAGCTGTTTTTT.

This clonotype was counted between two and nine times. CDR3 sequence: CASSFVSGQGSELFF. CDR3 bases: TGCGCCAGCAGCTTCGTCTCCGGACAGGGCTCGGAGCTGTTTTTT. V usage is TRBV5-1 and J usage is TRBJ2-2; 8 bases align to TRBD1. CDR1 is SGHRS, CDR2 YFSETQ, per germline. The V gene end was trimmed by 2 bases and the J gene end by 10 bases; junction bases not matched to a gene: 10. This CDR3 region has 15 residues.

This clonotype came up a few times. The chain recombines TRBV28 with TRBJ1-1; D gene unclear. The CDR3 sequence is 13 residues long. V dropped 3 bases and J dropped 3 bases, with 8 bases sitting between them. CDR1 and CDR2 (germline): MDHEN, SYDVKM. The CDR3 DNA reads TGTGCCAGCAGTTTCGGGTTGGACACTGAAGCTTTCTTT. It specifies CASSFGLDTEAFF.

This clonotype was seen ten or more times. V gene TRBV6-5 combines with J gene TRBJ2-5, with a possible D match to TRBD2 (6 bases). V lost 6 bases, J lost 4 bases, and 9 bases lay in between. Looked up from germline, CDR1 is MNHEY and CDR2 is SVGAGI. This CDR3 is 12 amino acids long. The CDR3 protein is CASSPRGETQYF. The DNA of the CDR3 is TGTGCCAGCAGCCCGCGGGGAGAGACCCAGTACTTC.

This clonotype was found many times. The chain has TRBV10-3 and TRBJ1-2, with unresolved D. Germline CDR1 reads ENHRY; CDR2 reads SYGVKD. The CDR3 consists of 14 residues. V dropped 1 base and J dropped 4 bases, with 10 bases sitting between them. CDR3 loop: CAISEFPASYGYTF. The DNA of the CDR3 is TGTGCCATCAGTGAGTTCCCAGCTTCCTATGGCTACACCTTC.

The CDR3 loop reads CASSPGQASTDTQYF. The CDR3 DNA reads as TGTGCCAGCAGCCCCGGACAGGCTAGCACAGATACGCAGTATTTT. The chain has TRBV14 and TRBJ2-3; 7 bases agree with TRBD1. CDR1 SGHDN and CDR2 FVKESK come from the germline V gene. The CDR3 runs to 15 residues. The J segment lost 0 bases and the V segment lost 4 bases, leaving 4 bases of the junction unmatched.

This chain uses TRBV2 with TRBJ1-1; D gene unclear. This CDR3 contains 11 residues. V lost 4 bases and J 4 bases, leaving 4 bases between the germline ends. CDR1 and CDR2 from the germline V gene are SNHLY and FYNNEI. As DNA, the CDR3 is TGTGCCAGCAGTGTTGGCACTGAAGCTTTCTTT. Amino acid sequence: CASSVGTEAFF.

A few counts support this clonotype. J is TRBJ2-7 and V is TRBV12-3 or TRBV12-4, with D tentatively TRBD1 (6 bases). V was pared by 6 bases and J by 6 bases, with 21 bases between. The CDR3 is made up of 15 amino acids. CDR3 protein: CASSPRQGRQSEQYF. The CDR3 nucleotides are TGTGCCAGCAGCCCTCGTCAGGGGCGCCAAAGCGAGCAGTACTTC.

This clonotype has a handful of counts. The rearrangement uses TRBV2 and TRBJ1-3; D perhaps matches TRBD1 (5 bases). Germline CDR1 and CDR2: SNHLY and FYNNEI. The V end lost 7 bases, the J end lost 5 bases, and 18 bases lay between the germline ends. This CDR3 is 15 amino acids long. The CDR3 region is CASKDGGIDRNTIYF. CDR3 DNA: TGTGCCAGCAAGGATGGGGGGATTGATCGAAACACCATATATTTT.

This clonotype was counted many times. J is TRBJ2-7 and V is TRBV5-5; D possibly uses TRBD1 or TRBD2 (6 bases each). V lost 2 bases, J lost 1 base, and 10 bases lay in between. Germline V gene lookup returns CDR1 SGHKS and CDR2 YYEKEE (reference sequence). The CDR3 consists of 14 residues. The CDR3 nucleotides are TGTGCCAGCAGCTTCGCGGGACAATCCTACGAGCAGTACTTC. Amino acid sequence: CASSFAGQSYEQYF.

This clonotype turned up a few times. The rearrangement uses TRBV10-3 and TRBJ2-5, with TRBD2 matching over 9 bases. This CDR3 contains 16 residues. The V gene end was trimmed by 4 bases and the J gene end by 2 bases; junction bases not matched to a gene: 8. Germline loops: CDR1 ENHRY, CDR2 SYGVKD. The CDR3 sequence is CAISAAGGTRQETQYF. Here the CDR3 DNA reads TGTGCCATCAGTGCCGCGGGGGGGACCCGGCAAGAGACCCAGTACTTC.

V and J are TRBV28 and TRBJ2-7, with 9 bases matching TRBD2. Trimming took 3 bases from V and 2 from J; bases not matched to a gene: 5. Germline loops: CDR1 MDHEN, CDR2 SYDVKM. The CDR3 loop spans 15 amino acids. CDR3 nucleotides: TGTGCCAGCAGTTTGCCTAGCGGGGCGGCCTACGAGCAGTACTTC. Encoded protein: CASSLPSGAAYEQYF.

This clonotype appeared a few times. This chain joins TRBV5-1 and TRBJ2-1; 7 positions match TRBD1. CDR3 length: 16 residues. Unmatched junction bases numbered 8, after V lost 1 base and J lost 4 bases. Germline-derived CDR1 and CDR2 are SGHRS and YFSETQ. CDR3: CASSLTGTVIYNEQFF. The CDR3 DNA sequence: TGCGCCAGCAGCTTGACCGGGACAGTAATTTACAATGAGCAGTTCTTC.

There are many counts of this clonotype. This CDR3 reads CSVRSGGYNEQFF. The CDR3 nucleotides read TGCAGTGTTCGTAGCGGGGGGTACAATGAGCAGTTCTTC. The gene calls are TRBV20-1 and TRBJ2-1; 10 bases match TRBD2. V trimming: 7 bases; J trimming: 4 bases; junction bases outside the gene matches: 4. The CDR3 length is 13 residues. CDR1 is DFQATT, CDR2 SNEGSKA, per germline (reference sequence).

This clonotype was detected ten times or more. J is TRBJ2-6 and V is TRBV7-9, with 8 positions matching TRBD1. Germline CDR1 SEHNR, CDR2 FQNEAQ (reference sequence). Losses at the gene ends were 6 bases for V and 0 bases for J; bases not matched to a gene: 4. CDR3 length: 16 residues. The CDR3 DNA reads as TGTGCCAGCAGAAGAGACAGGGGCTCTGGGGCCAACGTCCTGACTTTC. It specifies CASRRDRGSGANVLTF.

This clonotype was seen a handful of times. The chain uses TRBV12-3 or TRBV12-4 and TRBJ1-5; D gene unclear. This CDR3 has 13 residues. Trimming stripped 2 bases from V and 4 bases from J, with 6 bases between. The CDR3, as DNA: TGTGCCAGCAGTTTATCCGGGAATCAGCCCCAGCATTTT. This encodes CASSLSGNQPQHF.

This rearrangement joins TRBV5-1 to TRBJ2-3, with no clear D. Germline V gene lookup returns CDR1 SGHRS and CDR2 YFSETQ. CDR3 size: 14 residues. V lost 0 bases and J lost 2, with 7 bases in between. This chain's CDR3 is CASSLVADTDTQYF. CDR3 sequence (DNA): TGCGCCAGCAGCTTGGTGGCGGACACAGATACGCAGTATTTT.

This clonotype was seen at least ten times. The V call is TRBV28, the J call TRBJ2-5, with D unclear. This CDR3 has 12 amino acids. V lost 8 bases to trimming and J lost 5 bases, with 12 bases between them. CDR1 is MDHEN, CDR2 SYDVKM, per germline. CDR3 DNA: TGTGCCAGCGGCGGTTCTATGGAGACCCAGTACTTC. Amino acid sequence: CASGGSMETQYF. Filled out from reference TRBV28 and TRBJ2-5, the complete variable domain reads DVKVTQSSRYLVKRTGEKVFLECVQDMDHENMFWYRQDPGLGLRLIYFSYDVKMKEKGDIPEGYSVSREKKERFSLILESASTNQTSMYLCASGGSMETQYFGPGTRLLVL.

This clonotype was counted a few times. V and J are TRBV5-6 and TRBJ1-1; no clear D. V lost 0 bases and J 5 bases, leaving 11 bases between the germline ends. The CDR3 loop spans 14 amino acids. Per germline, CDR1 SGHDT and CDR2 YYEEEE. CDR3 sequence reads: CASSLGQTPTEAFF. The DNA of the CDR3 is TGTGCCAGCAGCTTGGGGCAGACACCAACTGAAGCTTTCTTT.